This T cell receptor (beta chain) was sequenced for a study of siplizumab effects on memory and regulatory T cells (dated by TCRdb to the late 2010s). General notes on the study: The study looked at the effect of siplizumab, an anti-CD2 antibody, on alloreactive T-cell subsets in allogeneic mixed lymphocyte reactions made from human PBMCs. What the research found in general, with its limitations: Sequences below about 10^-5 frequency were poorly captured, so only a minor fraction of alloreactive clones could be mapped to unstimulated subsets. Unstimulated naive T cells appeared to be more diverse than memory T cells, and naive cells seemed to make a substantial contribution to the alloresponse. Siplizumab significantly lowered the cumulative frequency of alloreactive sequences that could be traced to unstimulated CD4+ memory T cells. Among mappable alloreactive CD4+ clones, an average Treg-derived fraction of about 70% was observed with siplizumab, compared with about 25% in control reactions. Whether proliferating Tregs from siplizumab cultures were suppressive was not functionally confirmed. Roughly 75-95% of proliferating CD4+ or CD8+ clones could not be assigned a naive or memory phenotype.

Sorted unstimulated T cells and proliferating T cells recovered from mixed lymphocyte reactions were subjected to TCRbeta CDR3 sequencing. Fresh whole blood from nine to eleven HLA-typed healthy donors was used to isolate PBMCs. To map where alloreactive clones came from, unstimulated CD4+ non-regulatory T cells were FACS-sorted. CDR1 and CDR2, looked up from the germline V gene (reference sequence), are SEHNR and FQNEAQ. V is shortened by 1 base, J by 0 bases, and the region joining them spans 8 bases. The CDR3 runs 15 residues from the cysteine to the phenylalanine. Only the CDR3 region is kept as DNA, spanning 45 bases read in frame from base 1. Comments on this clone: Its antigen specificity is not known. It has no much larger one-base neighbor in the sample; base qualities were not kept.

Libraries were constructed by the immunoSEQ multiplex PCR assay. Around 94,000 TCR templates per sample were assayed on the deep sequencing platform. Genomic DNA extracted from sorted T cells was used for TCRbeta CDR3 sequencing. As for the authors' bioinformatics: Clonal analysis of TCRbeta CDR3 data was done in the R programming language. Unstimulated samples were compared with post-reaction CFSE-low samples to define alloreactive CD4+ and CD8+ clones. By matching sequences to the repertoires of sorted unstimulated Treg and non-Treg cells, each alloreactive CD4+ clone was assigned a regulatory or non-regulatory origin. TCRdb carries this immuneACCESS record with in-frame sequences only. Its versions omit some clonotypes, under half of them owing to an unresolved V gene in the studies checked, with the rest unexplained. Clone size and the V and J calls come from that table; the DNA yielded D and trimming. Here the sample has more than 90,000 clones; around 94% occur a single time. Jointly, the top ten make up around 1.4% of the sample.

The origin of this receptor is a human donor in good health. The sequence links TRBV7-9 to TRBJ2-3, with no confidently assigned D gene. Specimen: non-Treg CD4+ T cells sorted from blood. Read against the paper, the sample's cell subset or site label means: FACS-sorted unstimulated CD4+ non-regulatory T cells. The CDR3 loop reads CASSLVSASTDTQYF. The DNA sequence is as follows: TGTGCCAGCAGCTTAGTGTCGGCCAGCACAGATACGCAGTATTTT. Extended through the reference TRBV7-9 and TRBJ2-3 proteins, this CDR3 yields the full variable domain: DTGVSQNPRHKITKRGQNVTFRCDPISEHNRLYWYRQTLGQGPEFLTYFQNEAQLEKSRLLSDRFSAERPKGSFSTLEIQRTEQGDSAMYLCASSLVSASTDTQYFGPGTRLTVL.